A selection of T cell receptor beta chains follows, all from one sample in a study of blood T cell repertoires in COVID-19. Sequenced by immunoSEQ multiplex PCR; TCRdb stores in-frame clones only, minus some. This table holds 130,000 to 150,000 clones, around nine tenths found once. The specimen was PBMCs or T cells enriched from blood (not recorded which). These receptors all come from a woman in her twenties or thirties with acute COVID-19. Both conserved end residues are part of each CDR3. Each record gives: D gene, clone size, J gene, V gene, CDR3 protein, CDR3 DNA. A D gene is named only where the DNA matches it firmly. Size values are once, few and many counts, or a class for expanded clones, and some rows have none.

d_call: TRBD2
clone_size: -
j_call: TRBJ2-3
v_call: TRBV14
cdr3_aa: CASSQASAGAPDTQYF
cdr3_nt: TGTGCCAGCAGCCAAGCTTCAGCGGGAGCACCAGATACGCAGTATTTT

d_call: TRBD1
clone_size: -
j_call: TRBJ1-5
v_call: TRBV2
cdr3_aa: CASSGQGPGQPQHF
cdr3_nt: TGTGCCAGCAGTGGACAGGGCCCCGGTCAGCCCCAGCATTTT

d_call: TRBD1
clone_size: -
j_call: TRBJ1-1
v_call: TRBV2
cdr3_aa: CASSAAGGKSTEAFF
cdr3_nt: TGTGCCAGCAGTGCGGCAGGGGGCAAGAGCACTGAAGCTTTCTTT

d_call: -
clone_size: -
j_call: TRBJ2-1
v_call: TRBV7-9
cdr3_aa: CASSSFLSRDLNEQFF
cdr3_nt: TGTGCCAGCAGCTCCTTCTTGTCCCGGGACTTAAATGAGCAGTTCTTC

d_call: TRBD2
clone_size: -
j_call: TRBJ2-7
v_call: TRBV2
cdr3_aa: CASSEALAGVGEQYF
cdr3_nt: TGTGCCAGCAGTGAAGCGCTAGCGGGAGTTGGGGAGCAGTACTTC

d_call: -
clone_size: once
j_call: TRBJ2-7
v_call: TRBV15
cdr3_aa: CATSRDPDTISSYEQYF
cdr3_nt: TGTGCCACCAGCAGAGATCCGGACACCATAAGTTCCTACGAGCAGTACTTC

d_call: -
clone_size: once
j_call: TRBJ2-7
v_call: TRBV6-5
cdr3_aa: CASSLQTAYEQYF
cdr3_nt: TGTGCCAGCAGTCTCCAGACAGCGTACGAGCAGTACTTC

d_call: TRBD1
clone_size: -
j_call: TRBJ1-2
v_call: TRBV6-5
cdr3_aa: CASSRGGIPYGYTF
cdr3_nt: TGTGCCAGCAGCCGAGGGGGCATCCCCTATGGCTACACCTTC

d_call: -
clone_size: -
j_call: TRBJ2-3
v_call: TRBV20-1
cdr3_aa: CSASSSSAGTDTQYF
cdr3_nt: TGCAGTGCTAGTAGCTCTAGCGCGGGCACAGATACGCAGTATTTT

d_call: -
clone_size: -
j_call: TRBJ1-3
v_call: TRBV2
cdr3_aa: CATQRVRSGNTIYF
cdr3_nt: TGTGCCACGCAGCGCGTACGGTCTGGAAACACCATATATTTT

d_call: TRBD2
clone_size: -
j_call: TRBJ2-5
v_call: TRBV28
cdr3_aa: CATLAGGPVETQYF
cdr3_nt: TGTGCCACCCTAGCGGGAGGGCCAGTAGAGACCCAGTACTTC

d_call: -
clone_size: -
j_call: TRBJ2-7
v_call: TRBV28
cdr3_aa: CASSRGSSYEQYF
cdr3_nt: TGTGCCAGCAGTCGAGGAAGCTCCTACGAGCAGTACTTC

d_call: -
clone_size: -
j_call: TRBJ2-1
v_call: TRBV28
cdr3_aa: CASSLEGRYNEQFF
cdr3_nt: TGTGCCAGCAGTTTAGAGGGCAGATACAATGAGCAGTTCTTC

d_call: TRBD2
clone_size: -
j_call: TRBJ2-2
v_call: TRBV7-2
cdr3_aa: CASSIHSGISITGELFF
cdr3_nt: TGTGCCAGCAGCATCCATAGCGGGATCTCGATCACCGGGGAGCTGTTTTTT

d_call: -
clone_size: -
j_call: TRBJ2-1
v_call: TRBV27
cdr3_aa: CASSWYPGNEQFF
cdr3_nt: TGTGCCAGCAGTTGGTATCCCGGGAATGAGCAGTTCTTC

d_call: -
clone_size: once
j_call: TRBJ2-7
v_call: TRBV18
cdr3_aa: CASSPGVEQYF
cdr3_nt: TGTGCCAGCTCGCCCGGGGTCGAGCAGTACTTC

d_call: TRBD2
clone_size: -
j_call: TRBJ2-1
v_call: TRBV30
cdr3_aa: CAWSVEGGPYNEQFF
cdr3_nt: TGTGCCTGGAGTGTGGAGGGAGGGCCCTACAATGAGCAGTTCTTC

d_call: TRBD1
clone_size: once
j_call: TRBJ1-3
v_call: TRBV7-2
cdr3_aa: CASSLVGQAGNTIYF
cdr3_nt: TGTGCCAGCAGCTTAGTGGGACAGGCGGGAAACACCATATATTTT

d_call: TRBD2
clone_size: once
j_call: TRBJ2-5
v_call: TRBV7-9
cdr3_aa: CASSRAGLAYQETQYF
cdr3_nt: TGTGCCAGCAGCCGAGCGGGACTAGCGTACCAAGAGACCCAGTACTTC

d_call: -
clone_size: once
j_call: TRBJ2-1
v_call: TRBV6-4
cdr3_aa: CATRAWIEGEQFF
cdr3_nt: TGTGCCACCCGGGCGTGGATAGAGGGTGAGCAGTTCTTC

d_call: -
clone_size: once
j_call: TRBJ1-5
v_call: TRBV21-1
cdr3_aa: CASSKVGSGTVSNQPQHF
cdr3_nt: -

d_call: TRBD2
clone_size: once
j_call: TRBJ2-1
v_call: TRBV11-2
cdr3_aa: CASSSLLGAGGGNEQFF
cdr3_nt: TGTGCCAGCAGCTCATTATTAGGGGCGGGAGGGGGCAATGAGCAGTTCTTC

d_call: TRBD1
clone_size: -
j_call: TRBJ1-3
v_call: TRBV28
cdr3_aa: CASSSGGQGVRTIYF
cdr3_nt: TGTGCCAGCAGTTCCGGGGGACAGGGAGTACGGACCATATATTTT

d_call: -
clone_size: -
j_call: TRBJ2-7
v_call: TRBV9
cdr3_aa: CASSAHSGLGGEQYF
cdr3_nt: TGTGCCAGCAGCGCCCACTCCGGGTTGGGGGGAGAGCAGTACTTC

d_call: -
clone_size: -
j_call: TRBJ2-2
v_call: TRBV6-5
cdr3_aa: CASSGFVGTGELFF
cdr3_nt: TGTGCCAGCAGCGGGTTCGTAGGAACCGGGGAGCTGTTTTTT

d_call: TRBD2
clone_size: -
j_call: TRBJ2-1
v_call: TRBV7-8
cdr3_aa: CASSGSGRGSYNEQFF
cdr3_nt: TGTGCCAGCAGCGGTAGCGGGAGAGGGTCCTACAATGAGCAGTTCTTC

d_call: TRBD1
clone_size: -
j_call: TRBJ1-2
v_call: TRBV5-1
cdr3_aa: CASSSFRQGGYGYTF
cdr3_nt: TGCGCCAGCAGCAGTTTTCGACAGGGGGGCTATGGCTACACCTTC

d_call: -
clone_size: -
j_call: TRBJ1-6
v_call: TRBV7-9
cdr3_aa: CASGRENSPLHF
cdr3_nt: TGTGCCAGCGGGCGGGAAAATTCACCCCTCCACTTT

d_call: TRBD1
clone_size: once
j_call: TRBJ2-1
v_call: TRBV2
cdr3_aa: CASSFPDRVSHEQFF
cdr3_nt: TGTGCCAGCAGTTTCCCGGACAGGGTTAGTCATGAGCAGTTCTTC

d_call: TRBD1
clone_size: -
j_call: TRBJ1-2
v_call: TRBV9
cdr3_aa: CASSSRQGQDYGYTF
cdr3_nt: TGTGCCAGCAGCTCGAGACAGGGACAGGACTATGGCTACACCTTC

d_call: TRBD1
clone_size: -
j_call: TRBJ1-6
v_call: TRBV9
cdr3_aa: CASSVGQGRLHF
cdr3_nt: TGTGCCAGCAGCGTTGGACAGGGCCGCCTCCACTTT

d_call: -
clone_size: -
j_call: TRBJ2-7
v_call: TRBV5-8
cdr3_aa: CASSTPAGIQQYF
cdr3_nt: TGTGCCAGCAGCACTCCGGCGGGCATACAGCAGTACTTC

d_call: TRBD1
clone_size: once
j_call: TRBJ1-4
v_call: TRBV10-3
cdr3_aa: CASKPGQGLEKLFF
cdr3_nt: TGTGCCTCCAAGCCGGGACAGGGGCTGGAAAAACTGTTTTTT

d_call: -
clone_size: -
j_call: TRBJ2-5
v_call: TRBV5-6
cdr3_aa: CASSLGGSEAQYF
cdr3_nt: TGTGCCAGCAGCTTGGGTGGTAGTGAGGCCCAGTACTTC

d_call: TRBD1
clone_size: -
j_call: TRBJ2-7
v_call: TRBV7-6
cdr3_aa: CASSLVAGQGAYEQYF
cdr3_nt: TGTGCCAGCAGCTTAGTAGCGGGACAGGGGGCGTACGAGCAGTACTTC

d_call: TRBD1
clone_size: -
j_call: TRBJ1-4
v_call: TRBV4-2
cdr3_aa: CASSQEGTGEGLEKLFF
cdr3_nt: TGTGCCAGCAGCCAAGAGGGCACAGGGGAAGGTTTGGAAAAACTGTTTTTT

d_call: TRBD1
clone_size: -
j_call: TRBJ1-1
v_call: TRBV29-1
cdr3_aa: CSVGQGLNTEAFF
cdr3_nt: TGCAGCGTCGGACAGGGACTGAACACTGAAGCTTTCTTT

d_call: -
clone_size: -
j_call: TRBJ2-7
v_call: TRBV7-3
cdr3_aa: CASSLTGREQYF
cdr3_nt: TGTGCCAGCAGCTTGACTGGTCGGGAGCAGTACTTC

d_call: TRBD1
clone_size: few
j_call: TRBJ1-1
v_call: TRBV19
cdr3_aa: CASSSWDRGTEAFF
cdr3_nt: TGTGCCAGTAGTAGCTGGGACAGGGGGACTGAAGCTTTCTTT

d_call: TRBD1
clone_size: -
j_call: TRBJ2-2
v_call: TRBV7-9
cdr3_aa: CASSVKGQGAGGELFF
cdr3_nt: TGTGCCAGCAGCGTTAAGGGACAGGGGGCAGGCGGGGAGCTGTTTTTT

d_call: -
clone_size: -
j_call: TRBJ2-1
v_call: TRBV7-3
cdr3_aa: CASSPSSSYNEQFF
cdr3_nt: TGTGCCAGCAGCCCGTCGAGCTCCTACAATGAGCAGTTCTTC

d_call: TRBD2
clone_size: -
j_call: TRBJ2-7
v_call: TRBV5-1
cdr3_aa: CASSLTSDSYEQYF
cdr3_nt: TGCGCCAGCAGCTTGACTAGCGATTCCTACGAGCAGTACTTC

d_call: -
clone_size: -
j_call: TRBJ2-5
v_call: TRBV6-2/TRBV6-3
cdr3_aa: CASSYIMREQYF
cdr3_nt: TGTGCCAGCAGTTACATCATGAGAGAGCAGTACTTC

d_call: -
clone_size: -
j_call: TRBJ1-6
v_call: TRBV28
cdr3_aa: CASRQGTNPETYNSPLHF
cdr3_nt: TGTGCCAGCAGACAGGGTACTAACCCAGAAACTTATAATTCACCCCTCCACTTT

d_call: TRBD1
clone_size: few
j_call: TRBJ1-5
v_call: TRBV7-9
cdr3_aa: CASSLGQVNQPQHF
cdr3_nt: TGTGCCAGCAGCTTGGGACAGGTCAATCAGCCCCAGCATTTT

d_call: -
clone_size: -
j_call: TRBJ1-2
v_call: TRBV19
cdr3_aa: CASSIIESGVYGYTF
cdr3_nt: TGTGCCAGTAGTATAATAGAGTCGGGGGTATATGGCTACACCTTC